Shown below are 20 T cell receptor beta chains from a single sample sequenced in a study of neurological immune-mediated disorders. TCRdb re-called the 5' RACE reads with MiXCR, one entry per CDR3 protein. In the table there are more than 45,000 distinct CDR3 sequences, around 3.4% of which are singletons. The material sequenced was PBMCs. All receptors derive from a young woman with multiple sclerosis.

This clonotype occurred many times. The chain has TRBV3-1 and TRBJ1-5, with 8 bases matching TRBD1. The germline CDR1 and CDR2 sequences are LGHDT and YNNKEL (reference sequence). Unmatched junction bases numbered 8, after V lost 6 bases and J lost 7 bases. The CDR3 spans 14 residues. The CDR3 DNA reads TGTGCCAGCAGTCCGACAGGGGCGGGACAGCCCCAGCATTTT. This encodes CASSPTGAGQPQHF.

This clonotype was seen at least ten times. This sequence joins TRBV5-1 and TRBJ1-1; D gene unclear. The CDR3 contains 13 residues. The V gene lost 4 bases and the J gene lost 6 bases, with 13 bases spanning the gap. Germline CDR1 and CDR2: SGHRS and YFSETQ. The CDR3 loop is CASSLERKSEAFF. CDR3 DNA: TGCGCCAGCAGCCTTGAACGAAAGTCTGAAGCTTTCTTT. The whole variable domain, filled in from reference TRBV5-1 and TRBJ1-1, reads KAGVTQTPRYLIKTRGQQVTLSCSPISGHRSVSWYQQTPGQGLQFLFEYFSETQRNKGNFPGRFSGRQFSNSRSEMNVSTLELGDSALYLCASSLERKSEAFFGQGTRLTVV.

This clonotype was seen ten or more times. This chain connects TRBV20-1 to TRBJ2-1, with D hard to call. V was shortened by 5 bases and J by 6 bases, with 8 bases between the two germline ends. This CDR3 has 11 residues. Germline V gives CDR1 DFQATT, CDR2 SNEGSKA (reference sequence). This CDR3 is CSAPSPNEQFF. CDR3 sequence (DNA): TGCAGTGCTCCAAGCCCCAATGAGCAGTTCTTC.

This clonotype was observed at least ten times. The V call is TRBV20-1, the J call TRBJ2-7; the D gene is possibly TRBD1 (5 bases). CDR1 is DFQATT, CDR2 SNEGSKA, per germline (reference sequence). The CDR3 is 13 amino acids. V lost 1 base to trimming and J lost 6 bases, with 13 bases between them. CDR3 protein: CSARAGSVGEQYF. The CDR3 DNA is TGCAGTGCTAGAGCAGGGTCGGTAGGCGAGCAGTACTTC.

In this sample, this clonotype turned up many times. This chain joins TRBV5-1 and TRBJ2-3, with D tentatively TRBD1 (6 bases). Germline V gene sequence: CDR1 SGHRS, CDR2 YFSETQ. This CDR3 spans 15 amino acids. The ends were cut back, 0 bases at V and 3 bases at J, with 11 bases in the middle. CDR3 sequence (DNA): TGCGCCAGCAGCTTGGCCGGTCAGGGGACAGATACGCAGTATTTT. Translation gives CASSLAGQGTDTQYF.

This clonotype was recorded many times. The chain links TRBV15 to TRBJ2-6; no definite D call. The CDR3 sequence is 14 residues long. Trimming shortened V by 6 bases and J by 3 bases, and 9 bases separated the two germline ends. Germline values: CDR1 LNHNV, CDR2 YYDKDF (reference sequence). The CDR3 bases are TGTGCCACCAGGTTGCCGGGTGGGGCCAACGTCCTGACTTTC. This gives the protein CATRLPGGANVLTF.

This clonotype was seen repeatedly, ten times or more. In DNA form, the CDR3 reads TGTGCCAGCAGCCAAGAACTGGGGGACGATGAGCAGTTCTTC. Translation: CASSQELGDDEQFF. The chain joins TRBV3-1 to TRBJ2-1, with D perhaps assigned TRBD1 or TRBD2 (5 bases each). The CDR3 has 14 residues. Trimming cost V 0 bases and J 8 bases, with 11 bases left between them. Germline CDR1 and CDR2: LGHDT and YNNKEL (reference sequence).

A word on this clonotype: One junction end does not reproduce the germline sequence, and a read error may be involved. The rearrangement links TRBV7-9 to TRBJ1-2; D not certain. Looked up from germline, CDR1 is SEHNR and CDR2 is FQNEAQ (reference sequence). The CDR3 has 15 amino acids. The CDR3 protein is CASSPLRPPNYGYPF. The CDR3 DNA is TGTGCCAGCAGCCCCTTACGGCCCCCCAACTATGGCTACCCCTTC.

This clonotype was detected a few times. The chain combines TRBV18 with TRBJ2-7; D remains unclear. The CDR3 consists of 13 residues. The germline V and J ends were trimmed by 2 bases and 2 bases, with 7 bases remaining between them. CDR1 and CDR2 from the germline V gene are KGHSH and LQKENI. CDR3 sequence reads: CASSPRVTYEQYF. The DNA for the CDR3 is TGTGCCAGCTCACCAAGGGTAACCTACGAGCAGTACTTC.

In its sample, this clonotype was seen a few times. It may be a read error: a sequence one base away is much more abundant. The chain uses TRBV12-3 or TRBV12-4 and TRBJ1-1; TRBD1 is a possible D gene (5 bases). The CDR3 is made up of 14 amino acids. V was shortened by 1 base and J by 7 bases, with 13 bases between the two germline ends. The CDR3 sequence: CASSLGGTGFEAFF. In DNA form, the CDR3 reads TGTGCCAGCAGTTTAGGGGGGACGGGATTTGAAGCTTTCTTT.

This clonotype was seen ten or more times. The rearrangement joins TRBV6-5 to TRBJ1-6; D is unresolved. Trimming pared 0 bases from V and 7 bases from J, leaving 10 bases between. Germline CDR1 is MNHEY and CDR2 is SVGAGI. The CDR3 is 15 residues long. In DNA form, the CDR3 reads TGTGCCAGCAGTTACTCAGGAGGGTTGAATTCACCCCTCCACTTT. It encodes CASSYSGGLNSPLHF.

This clonotype has a count of ten or more. The CDR3 sequence is CASSERKGHPYEQYF. The DNA for the CDR3 is TGTGCCAGCAGTGAACGCAAGGGACATCCCTACGAGCAGTACTTC. The J gene is TRBJ2-7, the V gene TRBV6-1, with a tentative D call TRBD1 (6 bases). Germline CDR1 MNHNS, CDR2 SASEGT. The CDR3 contains 15 residues. V was shortened by 2 bases and J by 2 bases, with 13 bases between the two germline ends.

This clonotype was seen a few times. The gene calls are TRBV12-3 or TRBV12-4 and TRBJ2-2; the D gene is possibly TRBD2 (8 bases). This CDR3 contains 17 residues. V gave up 1 base and J gave up 7 bases, with 19 bases separating them. This CDR3 reads CASSLGVAGQWGGELFF. In nucleotides, the CDR3 is TGTGCCAGCAGTTTAGGGGTAGCGGGACAGTGGGGCGGGGAGCTGTTTTTT.

This clonotype was recorded a few times. The gene calls are TRBV28 and TRBJ2-1; 7 bases line up with TRBD2. Looked up from germline, CDR1 is MDHEN and CDR2 is SYDVKM. Germline trimming cut 5 bases from V and 8 bases from J; bases unmatched to any gene: 12. This CDR3 has 15 residues. Here the CDR3 DNA reads TGTGCCAGCAGTACGTGGACTAGAGGGAGTGATGAGCAGTTCTTC. It translates to CASSTWTRGSDEQFF.

In this sample, this clonotype turned up many times. V usage is TRBV5-1 and J usage is TRBJ2-3; the D gene is possibly TRBD2 (5 bases). V gave up 1 base and J gave up 1 base, with 19 bases separating them. The CDR3 totals 18 residues. CDR1 and CDR2 from the germline V gene are SGHRS and YFSETQ. CDR3 coding DNA: TGCGCCAGCAGCTTGTCCGGCTGGACTGCGGTGGGCACAGATACGCAGTATTTT. Translated: CASSLSGWTAVGTDTQYF.

This clonotype was seen more than once but under ten times. This chain joins TRBV20-1 and TRBJ2-3; the D gene is possibly TRBD2 (6 bases). The germline V and J ends were trimmed by 3 bases and 0 bases, with 13 bases remaining between them. Per the germline V gene, CDR1 is DFQATT and CDR2 is SNEGSKA (reference sequence). This CDR3 contains 15 residues. CDR3 sequence (DNA): TGCAGTGCTAGGCCCCCGGGACTCAGCACAGATACGCAGTATTTT. It codes for CSARPPGLSTDTQYF.

There are many counts of this clonotype. The chain recombines TRBV5-1 with TRBJ2-2; possibly TRBD1 for D (6 bases). This CDR3 spans 14 amino acids. The germline gives CDR1 SGHRS, CDR2 YFSETQ. V lost 4 bases, J lost 3 bases, and 10 bases lay in between. CDR3 loop: CASSRAGDTGELFF. The DNA for the CDR3 is TGCGCCAGCAGCCGGGCAGGGGACACCGGGGAGCTGTTTTTT.

The sample holds many counts of this clonotype. This rearrangement joins TRBV20-1 to TRBJ2-7, with D possibly matching TRBD2 (5 bases). The germline gives CDR1 DFQATT, CDR2 SNEGSKA (reference sequence). This CDR3 spans 13 amino acids. The ends were cut back, 5 bases at V and 1 base at J, with 12 bases in the middle. In nucleotides, the CDR3 is TGCAGTGCTCGGGGTAGCGCTTCCTACGAGCAGTACTTC. It specifies CSARGSASYEQYF.

In this sample, this clonotype turned up many times. V gene TRBV29-1 combines with J gene TRBJ2-5; 8 positions match TRBD1. The germline CDR1 and CDR2 sequences are SQVTM and ANQGSEA. The CDR3 runs 13 residues. V was clipped by 4 bases and J by 5 bases; unmatched bases: 6. The CDR3 bases are TGCAGCGTTGGCCAGGGGGCCTCGGAGACCCAGTACTTC. Its protein is CSVGQGASETQYF.

At least ten counts were recorded for this clonotype. The chain recombines TRBV28 with TRBJ2-5; 12 bases align to TRBD2. This CDR3 is 17 amino acids long. Germline trimming cut 5 bases from V and 4 bases from J; bases unmatched to any gene: 11. CDR1 and CDR2 (germline): MDHEN, SYDVKM. In DNA, the CDR3 is TGTGCCAGCAGTCGGACTAGCGGGGTGTTGGAGCGAGAGACCCAGTACTTC. Translation gives CASSRTSGVLERETQYF.